These 16 T cell receptor beta chains came from one sample sequenced in a study of cytomegalovirus exposure and HLA in healthy donors. The PCR employed 60 Vbeta primers together with 13 Jbeta primers. Clones were sequenced by immunoSEQ multiplex PCR, and TCRdb holds only the in-frame ones, with some missing. The table shows roughly 200,000 clones, with about four fifths occurring only once. The sequenced sample consisted of PBMCs. These receptors all stem from a girl aged 10 to 17 in good health and CMV-seropositive.

V usage is TRBV9 and J usage is TRBJ2-7; 7 nucleotides agree with TRBD1. The CDR3 has 10 residues. Germline CDR1 SGDLS, CDR2 YYNGEE. V shed 0 bases, J shed 13 bases, and the junction held 1 base outside the gene matches. The CDR3, as DNA: TGTGCCAGCAGCGTAGACAGGGGTTACTTC. Protein sequence: CASSVDRGYF.

The chain carries TRBV11-3 and TRBJ2-5; D is unclear. This CDR3 has 15 amino acids. Germline-derived CDR1 and CDR2 are SGHNT and YENEEA. The ends were cut back, 4 bases at V and 0 bases at J, with 12 bases in the middle. The CDR3 DNA sequence: TGTGCCAGCAGCTCCCACGACTGGTACCAAGAGACCCAGTACTTC. Amino acid sequence: CASSSHDWYQETQYF.

Worth noting for this clone: Other DNA sequences in this specimen translate into the identical CDR3. The gene calls are TRBV6-5 and TRBJ1-5; 8 nucleotides align to TRBD1. Trimming at V came to 5 bases and at J to 4 bases, leaving 4 bases not matched to a gene. The germline V gene encodes CDR1 MNHEY and CDR2 SVGAGI. The CDR3 totals 14 residues. Here the CDR3 DNA reads TGTGCCAGCAGTGAAGACAGGGGTAATCAGCCCCAGCATTTT. Translating gives CASSEDRGNQPQHF.

This chain joins TRBV18 and TRBJ1-5; perhaps TRBD1 as D (6 bases). From germline, CDR1 is KGHSH and CDR2 LQKENI. V was cut by 4 bases and J by 3 bases, with 13 bases left in between. This CDR3 has 15 amino acids. The CDR3 nucleotides are TGTGCCAGCTCACTTAACGGACAGCCCAATCAGCCCCAGCATTTT. Protein: CASSLNGQPNQPQHF.

The V call is TRBV5-6, the J call TRBJ2-3, with D possibly being TRBD1 (6 bases). The CDR3 is made up of 13 amino acids. Looked up from germline, CDR1 is SGHDT and CDR2 is YYEEEE. The ends were cut back, 4 bases at V and 4 bases at J, with 10 bases in the middle. CDR3: CASSPGTPDTQYF. CDR3 sequence (DNA): TGTGCCAGCAGCCCCGGGACACCAGATACGCAGTATTTT.

This sequence joins TRBV30 and TRBJ1-5; 7 bases align to TRBD1. This CDR3 is 15 amino acids long. Germline V CDR1 and CDR2: GTSNPN, SVGIG (reference sequence). The trim removed 5 bases at V and 5 bases at J, leaving 12 bases unmatched. CDR3 in amino acids: CAWARDSLGDQPQHF. Here the CDR3 DNA reads TGTGCCTGGGCTCGGGACAGTTTAGGGGATCAGCCCCAGCATTTT.

V usage is TRBV6-5 and J usage is TRBJ1-1; possible D gene TRBD1, 5 bases. V lost 7 bases, J lost 4 bases, and 13 bases lay in between. There are 13 residues in the CDR3. Per the germline V gene, CDR1 is MNHEY and CDR2 is SVGAGI. Written as DNA, the CDR3 is TGTGCCAGCACCAGGGTTGAAGGCACTGAAGCTTTCTTT. It is translated as CASTRVEGTEAFF.

The chain couples TRBV19 to TRBJ2-5, with D possibly matching TRBD2 (7 bases). Per the germline V gene, CDR1 is LNHDA and CDR2 is SQIVND (reference sequence). Trimming took off 4 bases at V and 1 base at J, with 19 bases between the two ends. The CDR3 is 17 residues long. CDR3 bases: TGTGCCAGTAGTAACAAAGGGGGGGGCCTACTCCAAGAGACCCAGTACTTC. This gives the protein CASSNKGGGLLQETQYF.

This clone was observed a few times. The chain recombines TRBV11-2 with TRBJ1-1; tentatively, D is TRBD1 (6 bases). The length of the CDR3 is 14 residues. The V gene lost 3 bases and the J gene lost 2 bases, with 10 bases spanning the gap. Per the germline V gene, CDR1 is SGHAT and CDR2 is FQNNGV. The CDR3 DNA sequence: TGTGCCAGCAGCTTCTGGACAGCCAACACTGAAGCTTTCTTT. This codes for CASSFWTANTEAFF. Filled out from reference TRBV11-2 and TRBJ1-1, the complete variable domain reads EAGVAQSPRYKIIEKRQSVAFWCNPISGHATLYWYQQILGQGPKLLIQFQNNGVVDDSQLPKDRFSAERLKGVDSTLKIQPAKLEDSAVYLCASSFWTANTEAFFGQGTRLTVV.

The gene calls are TRBV4-1 and TRBJ2-7; D gene ambiguous. CDR3 length: 14 amino acids. V lost 4 bases, J lost 5 bases, and 15 bases lay in between. The germline gives CDR1 MGHRA, CDR2 YSYEKL. CDR3 DNA: TGCGCCAGCAGCCTCATCGACAAGAAACACGAGCAGTACTTC. Encoded protein: CASSLIDKKHEQYF.

The V gene is TRBV19, the J gene TRBJ2-7, with 9 bases lining up with TRBD1. J was trimmed by 5 bases and V by 4 bases; bases with no gene match: 6. The CDR3 is 14 residues long. Germline CDR1 LNHDA, CDR2 SQIVND (reference sequence). CDR3 sequence: CASSTGTGFHEQYF. The CDR3 DNA reads as TGTGCCAGTAGTACCGGGACAGGGTTCCACGAGCAGTACTTC. Based on the CDR3 plus reference TRBV19 and TRBJ2-7, the full variable domain is DGGITQSPKYLFRKEGQNVTLSCEQNLNHDAMYWYRQDPGQGLRLIYYSQIVNDFQKGDIAEGYSVSREKKESFPLTVTSAQKNPTAFYLCASSTGTGFHEQYFGPGTRLTVT.

The CDR3: CAWSAAGGTSYEQYF. The DNA of the CDR3 is TGTGCCTGGAGTGCCGCGGGGGGCACCTCCTACGAGCAGTACTTC. The chain employs TRBV30 and TRBJ2-7, with 8 bases matching TRBD2. V lost 1 base and J lost 0; bases outside the gene matches: 5. The CDR3 loop spans 15 amino acids. Germline assignment: CDR1 GTSNPN and CDR2 SVGIG (reference sequence).

The chain employs TRBV5-6 and TRBJ2-7; the D gene is possibly TRBD2 (5 bases). The germline gives CDR1 SGHDT, CDR2 YYEEEE. V lost 4 bases and J lost 6, with 14 bases in between. This CDR3 is built from 13 residues. CDR3 nucleotide sequence: TGTGCCAGCAGCGAGACGGGAACACTCGAGCAGTACTTC. This sequence encodes CASSETGTLEQYF.

The table lists this clone with a count of one. The chain joins TRBV4-1 to TRBJ2-7, with 7 bases aligning to TRBD2. The ends lost 1 base at V and 0 bases at J; junction bases unmatched: 6. CDR1 and CDR2 from the germline V gene are MGHRA and YSYEKL. This CDR3 comprises 16 residues. The CDR3 is CASSQVGRGISYEQYF. The CDR3 DNA sequence: TGCGCCAGCAGCCAAGTGGGGCGGGGGATCTCCTACGAGCAGTACTTC.

CDR3 protein: CASGFSGGASEQYF. As DNA, the CDR3 is TGTGCTAGTGGTTTTAGCGGGGGGGCCTCCGAGCAGTACTTC. The chain employs TRBV12-5 and TRBJ2-7; 11 bases match TRBD2. CDR1 is LGHNT, CDR2 FRNRAP, per germline. This CDR3 region has 14 residues. Trimming at V came to 3 bases and at J to 6 bases, leaving 4 bases not matched to a gene.

The J gene is TRBJ2-5, the V gene TRBV10-1, with D perhaps matching TRBD1 (5 bases). The germline gives CDR1 WNHNN, CDR2 SYGVQD (reference sequence). This CDR3 spans 14 amino acids. Trimming took 6 bases from V and 1 from J, leaving 12 bases between them. CDR3 residues: CASSSRVLQETQYF. DNA of the CDR3: TGCGCCAGCAGCTCCAGGGTCCTCCAAGAGACCCAGTACTTC.